Listed below are T cell receptor beta chains from one sample, sequenced in a study of response to subunit inactivated influenza vaccine. TCRdb itself ran the RT-PCR reads through MiXCR, one entry per CDR3 protein. Of 650,000 to 800,000 distinct CDR3 sequences detected, roughly 20% appear once; the ten largest clones hold approximately 10%. Specimen: PBMCs from blood, collected roughly 5 days after vaccination. These receptors came from a man aged 50-60 years who received an inactivated influenza vaccine. The CDR3 runs from the conserved cysteine through the conserved F or W. D genes are given only for firm matches. Size tells how often a clone was seen (once, few, many) or the class of an expanded clone, and some rows leave it out.

TRBJ2-1,-,16,-,TRBV29-1,CSVEDQRDSTDNEQFF,TGCAGCGTTGAAGATCAGAGGGACTCGACTGACAATGAGCAGTTCTTC
TRBJ2-1,few,15,TRBD2,TRBV27,CASSLRPSGGDEQFF,TGTGCCAGCAGTCTACGTCCTAGCGGGGGGGATGAGCAGTTCTTC
TRBJ1-6,few,14,-,TRBV7-2,CASSLRTDESPLHF,TGTGCCAGCAGCCTCAGGACTGATGAATCACCCCTCCACTTT
TRBJ2-3,-,16,TRBD1,TRBV5-1,CASSSVPGQGADTQYF,TGCGCCAGCAGCTCCGTCCCGGGACAGGGTGCAGATACGCAGTATTTT
TRBJ2-1,few,14,-,TRBV12-3/TRBV12-4,CASTIAGKVNEQFF,TGTGCCAGCACTATTGCTGGGAAGGTAAATGAGCAGTTCTTC
TRBJ2-1,-,13,-,TRBV4-2,CASSQDVYNEQFF,TGTGCCAGCAGCCAAGATGTATACAATGAGCAGTTCTTC
TRBJ1-5,few,12,TRBD1,TRBV20-1,CSAGTGFQPQHF,TGCAGTGCCGGGACAGGATTCCAGCCCCAGCATTTT
TRBJ2-1,few,14,-,TRBV12-3/TRBV12-4,CASSRTRIYNEQFF,TGTGCCAGCTCTAGGACTCGTATCTACAATGAGCAGTTCTTC
TRBJ2-7,-,13,-,TRBV12-3/TRBV12-4,CASSLTAPYEQYF,TGTGCCAGCAGTTTAACAGCACCTTACGAGCAGTACTTC
TRBJ2-5,few,15,-,TRBV7-9,CASSGEDRTQETQYF,TGTGCCAGCAGCGGAGAGGACAGAACCCAAGAGACCCAGTACTTC
TRBJ2-7,-,18,TRBD2,TRBV12-3/TRBV12-4,CASSLALRGLAIRYEQYF,TGTGCCAGCAGTTTAGCACTCAGGGGACTAGCGATCCGCTACGAGCAGTACTTC
TRBJ2-3,-,15,-,TRBV12-3/TRBV12-4,CASSPPGFFTDTQYF,TGTGCCAGCAGTCCCCCGGGTTTTTTCACAGATACGCAGTATTTT
TRBJ2-1,many,15,-,TRBV5-1,CASSSRGGYDNEQFF,TGCGCCAGCAGCTCGAGGGGGGGGTATGACAATGAGCAGTTCTTC
TRBJ2-1,-,13,-,TRBV12-3/TRBV12-4,CASSLAQDSEQFF,TGTGCCAGCAGTTTAGCGCAAGATAGTGAGCAGTTCTTC
TRBJ2-7,few,16,-,TRBV6-5,CASSYSTPVTGYEQYF,TGTGCCAGCAGTTACTCAACACCCGTCACGGGCTACGAGCAGTACTTC
TRBJ2-7,few,14,TRBD2,TRBV12-3/TRBV12-4,CASSELAGGHEQYF,TGTGCCAGCAGTGAACTAGCGGGAGGCCACGAGCAGTACTTC
TRBJ2-7,many,14,TRBD1,TRBV5-1,CASSPGQASYEQYF,TGCGCCAGCAGCCCGGGACAGGCTTCCTACGAGCAGTACTTC
TRBJ2-5,few,13,-,TRBV5-5,CASSRTEFETQYF,TGTGCCAGCAGCCGGACGGAGTTTGAGACCCAGTACTTC
TRBJ2-5,-,13,-,TRBV6-1,CASSRQSQETQYF,TGTGCCAGCAGCAGACAGTCCCAAGAGACCCAGTACTTC
TRBJ2-1,-,13,-,TRBV20-1,CSARSTLGNEQFF,TGCAGTGCTAGATCTACATTGGGGAATGAGCAGTTCTTC
TRBJ1-1,few,15,-,TRBV12-3/TRBV12-4,CASSFGGRVDTEAFF,TGTGCCAGCAGTTTTGGGGGGCGCGTGGACACTGAAGCTTTCTTT
TRBJ1-5,few,12,-,TRBV29-1,CSVGESNQPQHF,TGCAGCGTTGGGGAGAGCAATCAGCCCCAGCATTTT
TRBJ2-1,-,16,TRBD1,TRBV4-3,CASSLRPRDRVFEQFF,TGCGCCAGCAGCCTAAGACCTCGGGACAGGGTGTTTGAGCAGTTCTTC
TRBJ1-3,-,16,-,TRBV25-1,CASSDPGRTSGNTIYF,TGTGCCAGCAGTGACCCCGGACGGACCTCTGGAAACACCATATATTTT
TRBJ2-6,few,20,TRBD1,TRBV5-1,CASSSPSQGAENSGANVLTF,TGCGCCAGCAGCTCCCCGTCCCAGGGGGCTGAAAACTCTGGGGCCAACGTCCTGACTTTC
TRBJ1-5,few,15,TRBD1,TRBV5-5,CASSGTGGGNQPQHF,TGTGCCAGCAGCGGAACAGGGGGCGGCAATCAGCCCCAGCATTTT
TRBJ2-7,-,12,-,TRBV10-3,CAISPTVGEQYF,TGTGCCATCAGCCCGACAGTAGGCGAGCAGTACTTC
TRBJ2-4,-,23,TRBD1,TRBV4-1,CASSQPRIGIRDRGQAAKNIQYF,TGCGCCAGCAGCCAACCACGAATAGGGATCCGGGACAGGGGCCAAGCGGCCAAAAACATTCAGTACTTC
TRBJ2-3,few,18,-,TRBV7-3,CASSLSSISRRSTDTQYF,TGTGCCAGCAGCTTATCGAGCATTAGCCGTAGGAGCACAGATACGCAGTATTTT
TRBJ2-5,few,13,-,TRBV28,CASRTDYQETQYF,TGTGCCAGCAGGACAGACTACCAAGAGACCCAGTACTTC
TRBJ2-7,few,12,-,TRBV5-5,CASSLEGIEQYF,TGTGCCAGCAGCTTGGAGGGCATCGAGCAGTACTTC
TRBJ1-1,-,12,TRBD1,TRBV20-1,CSAQQGATEAFF,TGCAGTGCTCAACAGGGGGCCACTGAAGCTTTCTTT
TRBJ2-1,few,16,TRBD1,TRBV5-6,CASSLGPDRGLDEQFF,TGTGCCAGCAGCTTGGGTCCAGACAGGGGGCTGGATGAGCAGTTCTTC
TRBJ1-5,-,13,TRBD1,TRBV20-1,CSARQGFNQPQHF,TGCAGTGCCAGACAGGGTTTCAATCAGCCCCAGCATTTT
TRBJ2-1,-,16,TRBD2,TRBV7-7,CASSLAGTSGWNEQFF,TGTGCCAGCAGCTTAGCGGGGACTAGCGGGTGGAATGAGCAGTTCTTC
TRBJ2-3,few,13,-,TRBV29-1,CSVEVRRGDTQYF,TGCAGCGTTGAAGTACGCAGAGGAGATACGCAGTATTTT
TRBJ2-6,-,17,-,TRBV5-1,CASSLGDIRAGANVLTF,TGCGCCAGCAGCTTAGGGGACATACGCGCTGGGGCCAACGTCCTGACTTTC
TRBJ2-2,few,11,-,TRBV12-3/TRBV12-4,CASSLFGGLFF,TGTGCCAGCAGTTTATTCGGTGGGCTGTTTTTT
TRBJ2-3,-,15,TRBD2,TRBV20-1,CSARTGTTITDTQYF,TGCAGTGCTAGAACCGGGACTACAATCACAGATACGCAGTATTTT
TRBJ2-7,-,15,-,TRBV6-1,CASSPYVGGSYEQYF,TGTGCCAGCAGTCCCTATGTGGGAGGCTCCTACGAGCAGTACTTC
TRBJ1-2,many,15,TRBD1,TRBV28,CASNLRRGRNYGYTF,TGTGCCAGCAATCTTAGGAGGGGGCGAAACTATGGCTACACCTTC